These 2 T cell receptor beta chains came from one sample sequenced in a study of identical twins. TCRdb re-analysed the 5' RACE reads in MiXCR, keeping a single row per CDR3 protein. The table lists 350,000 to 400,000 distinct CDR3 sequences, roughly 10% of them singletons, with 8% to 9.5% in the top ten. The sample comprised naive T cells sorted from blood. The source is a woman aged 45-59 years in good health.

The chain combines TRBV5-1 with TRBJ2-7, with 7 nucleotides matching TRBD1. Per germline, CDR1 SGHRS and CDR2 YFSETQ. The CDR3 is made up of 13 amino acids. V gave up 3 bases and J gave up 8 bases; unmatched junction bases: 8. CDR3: CASSWDSHPKQYV. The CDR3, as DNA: TGCGCCAGCAGCTGGGACAGCCACCCTAAGCAGTACGTC.

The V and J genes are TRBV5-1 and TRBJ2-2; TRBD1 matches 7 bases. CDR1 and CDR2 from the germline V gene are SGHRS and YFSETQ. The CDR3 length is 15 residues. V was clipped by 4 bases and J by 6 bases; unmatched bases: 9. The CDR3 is CASSADRRRAGELFF. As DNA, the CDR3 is TGCGCCAGCAGCGCGGACAGGCGAAGGGCCGGGGAGCTGTTTTTT.